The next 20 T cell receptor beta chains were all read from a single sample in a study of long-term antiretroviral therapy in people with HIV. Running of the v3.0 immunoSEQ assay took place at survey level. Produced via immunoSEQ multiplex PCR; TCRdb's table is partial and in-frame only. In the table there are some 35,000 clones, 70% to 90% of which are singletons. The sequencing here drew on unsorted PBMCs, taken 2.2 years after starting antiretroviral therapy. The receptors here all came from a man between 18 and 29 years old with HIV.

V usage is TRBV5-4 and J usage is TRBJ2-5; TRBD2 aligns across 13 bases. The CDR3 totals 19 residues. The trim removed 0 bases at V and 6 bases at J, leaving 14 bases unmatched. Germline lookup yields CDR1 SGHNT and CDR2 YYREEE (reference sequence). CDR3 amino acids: CASSLVALAGGHSKKTQYF. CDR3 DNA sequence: TGTGCCAGCAGCTTGGTGGCACTAGCGGGGGGGCATTCCAAGAAGACCCAGTACTTC.

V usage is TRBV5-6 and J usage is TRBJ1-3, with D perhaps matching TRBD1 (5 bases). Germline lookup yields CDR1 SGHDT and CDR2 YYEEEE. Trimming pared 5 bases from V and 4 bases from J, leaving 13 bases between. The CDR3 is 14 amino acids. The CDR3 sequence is CASRPSTGGNTIYF. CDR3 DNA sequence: TGTGCCAGCAGACCATCTACAGGCGGAAACACCATATATTTT. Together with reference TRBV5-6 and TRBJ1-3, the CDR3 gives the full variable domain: DAGVTQSPTHLIKTRGQQVTLRCSPKSGHDTVSWYQQALGQGPQFIFQYYEEEERQRGNFPDRFSGHQFPNYSSELNVNALLLGDSALYLCASRPSTGGNTIYFGEGSWLTVV.

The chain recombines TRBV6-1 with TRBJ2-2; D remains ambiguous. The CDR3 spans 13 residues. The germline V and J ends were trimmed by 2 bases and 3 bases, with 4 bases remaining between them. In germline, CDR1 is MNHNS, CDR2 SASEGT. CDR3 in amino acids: CASSERYTGELFF. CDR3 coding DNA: TGTGCCAGCAGTGAAAGGTACACCGGGGAGCTGTTTTTT.

DNA of the CDR3: TGTGCTTCTAGCACATCAATTTACGAGCAGTACTTC. It yields the protein CASSTSIYEQYF. The chain carries TRBV6-6 and TRBJ2-7; TRBD2 is a possible D gene (5 bases). CDR3 length: 12 residues. Germline assignment: CDR1 MNHNY and CDR2 SVGAGI (reference sequence).

The CDR3, as DNA: TGTGCCAGCAGCTTCGGCAGCGGGGGGGCAAATGAGCAGTTCTTC. Protein: CASSFGSGGANEQFF. The genes are TRBV5-4 and TRBJ2-1, with 10 bases lining up with TRBD2. The CDR3 loop spans 15 amino acids. The ends lost 2 bases at V and 7 bases at J; junction bases unmatched: 6. Germline CDR1 and CDR2: SGHNT and YYREEE (reference sequence).

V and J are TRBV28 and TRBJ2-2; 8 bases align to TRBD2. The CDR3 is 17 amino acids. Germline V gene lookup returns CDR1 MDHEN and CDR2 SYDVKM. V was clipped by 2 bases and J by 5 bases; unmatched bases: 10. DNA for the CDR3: TGTGCCAGCAGTTTACCCCACATAGCGGGGAGGACCGGGGAGCTGTTTTTT. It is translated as CASSLPHIAGRTGELFF.

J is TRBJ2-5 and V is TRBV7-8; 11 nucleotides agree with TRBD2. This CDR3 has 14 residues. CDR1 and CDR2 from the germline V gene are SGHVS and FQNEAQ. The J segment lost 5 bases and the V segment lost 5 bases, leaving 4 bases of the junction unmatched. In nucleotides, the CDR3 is TGTGCCAGCAGCCTATGGACTAGCGGGGAGACCCAGTACTTC. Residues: CASSLWTSGETQYF.

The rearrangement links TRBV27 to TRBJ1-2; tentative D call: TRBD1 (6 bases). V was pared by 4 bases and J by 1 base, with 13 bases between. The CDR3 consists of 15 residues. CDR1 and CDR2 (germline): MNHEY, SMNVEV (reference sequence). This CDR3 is CASSSSDSLNYGYTF. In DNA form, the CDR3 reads TGTGCCAGCAGTTCATCGGACAGCCTTAACTATGGCTACACCTTC.

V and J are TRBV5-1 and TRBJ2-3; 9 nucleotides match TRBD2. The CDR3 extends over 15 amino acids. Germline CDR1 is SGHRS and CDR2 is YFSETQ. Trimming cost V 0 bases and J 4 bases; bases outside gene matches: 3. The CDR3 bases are TGCGCCAGCAGCTTGGCTAGCGGGAAGCCAGATACGCAGTATTTT. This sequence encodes CASSLASGKPDTQYF.

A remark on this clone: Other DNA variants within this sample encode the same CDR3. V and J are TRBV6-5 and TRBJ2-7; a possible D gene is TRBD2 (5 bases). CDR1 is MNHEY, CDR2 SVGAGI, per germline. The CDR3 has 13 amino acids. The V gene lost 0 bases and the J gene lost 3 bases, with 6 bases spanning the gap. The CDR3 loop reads CASSYSRGYEQYF. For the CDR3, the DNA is TGTGCCAGCAGTTACTCCCGGGGCTACGAGCAGTACTTC.

CDR3 in amino acids: CASNPGAGITDTQYF. In nucleotides, the CDR3 is TGTGCCAGCAACCCTGGGGCAGGTATCACAGATACGCAGTATTTT. The chain has TRBV27 and TRBJ2-3, with D possibly being TRBD1 (5 bases). V was clipped by 7 bases and J by 2 bases, with 16 bases between them. This CDR3 has 15 amino acids. Germline CDR1 and CDR2: MNHEY and SMNVEV (reference sequence).

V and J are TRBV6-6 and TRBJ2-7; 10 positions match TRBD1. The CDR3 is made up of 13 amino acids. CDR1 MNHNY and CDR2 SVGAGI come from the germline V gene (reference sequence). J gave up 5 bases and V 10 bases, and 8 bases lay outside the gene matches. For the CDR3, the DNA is TGTGCCACCCGGACCGGGACAGGGGACGAGCAGTACTTC. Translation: CATRTGTGDEQYF.

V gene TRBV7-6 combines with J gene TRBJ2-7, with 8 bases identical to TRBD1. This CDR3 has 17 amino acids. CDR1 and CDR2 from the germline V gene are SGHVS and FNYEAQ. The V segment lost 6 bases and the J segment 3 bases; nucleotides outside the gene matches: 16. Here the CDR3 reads CASSHKPFSTGGYEQYF. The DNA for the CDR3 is TGTGCCAGCAGTCACAAACCATTTTCCACAGGGGGCTACGAGCAGTACTTC.

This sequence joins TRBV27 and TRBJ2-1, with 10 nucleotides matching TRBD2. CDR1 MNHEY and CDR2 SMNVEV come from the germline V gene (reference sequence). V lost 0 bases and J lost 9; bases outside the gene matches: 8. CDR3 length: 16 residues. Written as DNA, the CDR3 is TGTGCCAGCAGTTTATCCCCTAGCGGGAGTGTTAGTGAGCAGTTCTTC. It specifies CASSLSPSGSVSEQFF.

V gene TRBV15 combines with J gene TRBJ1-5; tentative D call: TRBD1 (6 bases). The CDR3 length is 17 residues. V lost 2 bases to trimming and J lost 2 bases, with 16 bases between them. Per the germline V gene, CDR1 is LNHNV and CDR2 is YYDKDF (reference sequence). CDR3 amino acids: CATSRLDSGVRNQPQHF. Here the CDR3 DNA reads TGTGCCACCAGCAGATTGGACTCAGGGGTTCGCAATCAGCCCCAGCATTTT.

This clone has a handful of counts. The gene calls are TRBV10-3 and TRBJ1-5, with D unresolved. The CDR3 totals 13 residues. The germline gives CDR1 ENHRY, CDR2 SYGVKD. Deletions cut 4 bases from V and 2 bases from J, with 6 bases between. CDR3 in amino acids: CAISGRGNQPQHF. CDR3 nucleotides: TGTGCCATCAGTGGTAGGGGCAATCAGCCCCAGCATTTT.

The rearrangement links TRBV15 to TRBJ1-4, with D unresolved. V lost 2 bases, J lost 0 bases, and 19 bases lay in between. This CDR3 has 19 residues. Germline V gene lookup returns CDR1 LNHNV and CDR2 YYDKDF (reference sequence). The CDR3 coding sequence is TGTGCCACCAGCAGATTACCCCGAGCCCTGTTGGCAACTAATGAAAAACTGTTTTTT. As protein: CATSRLPRALLATNEKLFF.

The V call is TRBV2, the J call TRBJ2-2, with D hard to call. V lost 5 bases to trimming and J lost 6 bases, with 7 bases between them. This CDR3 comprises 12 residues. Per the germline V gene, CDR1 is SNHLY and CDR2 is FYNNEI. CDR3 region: CASSFGAGELFF. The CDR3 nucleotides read TGTGCCAGCAGTTTTGGGGCCGGGGAGCTGTTTTTT.

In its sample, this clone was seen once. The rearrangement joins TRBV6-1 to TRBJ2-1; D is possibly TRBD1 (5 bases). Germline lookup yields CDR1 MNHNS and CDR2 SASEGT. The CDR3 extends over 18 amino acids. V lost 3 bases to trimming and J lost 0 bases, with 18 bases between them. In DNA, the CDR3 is TGTGCCAGCAGTGACGATCTCGGGCAGGGCAGCTCCTACAATGAGCAGTTCTTC. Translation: CASSDDLGQGSSYNEQFF.

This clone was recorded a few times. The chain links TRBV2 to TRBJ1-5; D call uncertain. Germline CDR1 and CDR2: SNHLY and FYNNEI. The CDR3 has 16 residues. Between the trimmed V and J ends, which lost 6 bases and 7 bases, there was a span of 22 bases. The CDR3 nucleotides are TGTGCCAGCAGCGCCACGAGGGCATTTCTGAACCAGCCCCAGCATTTT. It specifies CASSATRAFLNQPQHF.